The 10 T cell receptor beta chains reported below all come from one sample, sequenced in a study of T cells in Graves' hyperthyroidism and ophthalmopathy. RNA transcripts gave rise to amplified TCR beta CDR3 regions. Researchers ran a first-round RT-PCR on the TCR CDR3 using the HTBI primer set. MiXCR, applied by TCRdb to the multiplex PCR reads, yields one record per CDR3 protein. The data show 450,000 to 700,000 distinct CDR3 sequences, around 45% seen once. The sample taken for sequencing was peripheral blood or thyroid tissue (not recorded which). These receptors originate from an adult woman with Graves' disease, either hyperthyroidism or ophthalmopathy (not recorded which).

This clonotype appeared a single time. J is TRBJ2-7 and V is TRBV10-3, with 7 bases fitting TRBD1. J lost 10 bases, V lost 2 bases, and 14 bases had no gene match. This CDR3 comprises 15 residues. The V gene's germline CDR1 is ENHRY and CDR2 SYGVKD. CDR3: CAISETGVDLTEQYF. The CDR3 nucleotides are TGTGCCATCAGTGAGACAGGGGTGGATCTGACGGAACAGTACTTC.

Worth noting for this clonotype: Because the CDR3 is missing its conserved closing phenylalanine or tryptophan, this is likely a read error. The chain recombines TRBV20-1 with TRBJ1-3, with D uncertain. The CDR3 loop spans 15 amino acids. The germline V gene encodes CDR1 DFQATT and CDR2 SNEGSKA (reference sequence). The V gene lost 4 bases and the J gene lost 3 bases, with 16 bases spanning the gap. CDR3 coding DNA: TGCAGTGCTACGCCCTTTACCCGGGGTGGAAACACCATATATCTT. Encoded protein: CSATPFTRGGNTIYL.

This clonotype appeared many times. The CDR3 coding sequence is TGTGCCAGCAGCTTAGCGGGGGCGCGGGAGACCCAGTACTTC. Translating it yields CASSLAGARETQYF. This chain uses TRBV7-9 with TRBJ2-5, with D tentatively TRBD1 (6 bases). V lost 0 bases and J lost 5, with 10 bases in between. This CDR3 spans 14 amino acids. CDR1 and CDR2 from the germline V gene are SEHNR and FQNEAQ (reference sequence).

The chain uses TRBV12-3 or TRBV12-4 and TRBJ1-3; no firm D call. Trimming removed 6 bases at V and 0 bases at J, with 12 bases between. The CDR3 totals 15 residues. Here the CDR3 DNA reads TGTGCCAGCAGCCCCACAGCCCGCTCTGGAAACACCATATATTTT. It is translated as CASSPTARSGNTIYF.

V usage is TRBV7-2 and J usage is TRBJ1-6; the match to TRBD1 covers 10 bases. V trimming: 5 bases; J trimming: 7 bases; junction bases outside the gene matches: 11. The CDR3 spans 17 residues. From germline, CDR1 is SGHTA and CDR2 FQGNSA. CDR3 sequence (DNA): TGTGCCAGCAGCCCCCGGACAGGGGGACGTATGAATTCACCCCTCCACTTT. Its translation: CASSPRTGGRMNSPLHF.

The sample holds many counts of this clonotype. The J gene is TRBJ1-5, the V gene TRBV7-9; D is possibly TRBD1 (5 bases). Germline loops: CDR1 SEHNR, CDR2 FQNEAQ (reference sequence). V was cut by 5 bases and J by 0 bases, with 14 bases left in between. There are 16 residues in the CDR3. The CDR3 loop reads CASSPRGDYSNQPQHF. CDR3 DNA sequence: TGTGCCAGCAGCCCGCGAGGGGATTATAGCAATCAGCCCCAGCATTTT.

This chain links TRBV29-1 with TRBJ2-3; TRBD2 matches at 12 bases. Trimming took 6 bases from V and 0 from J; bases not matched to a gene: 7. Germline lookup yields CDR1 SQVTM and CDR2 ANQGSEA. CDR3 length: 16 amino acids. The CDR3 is CSVQRGTSGSTDTQYF. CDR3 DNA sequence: TGCAGCGTCCAACGAGGGACTAGCGGGAGCACAGATACGCAGTATTTT.

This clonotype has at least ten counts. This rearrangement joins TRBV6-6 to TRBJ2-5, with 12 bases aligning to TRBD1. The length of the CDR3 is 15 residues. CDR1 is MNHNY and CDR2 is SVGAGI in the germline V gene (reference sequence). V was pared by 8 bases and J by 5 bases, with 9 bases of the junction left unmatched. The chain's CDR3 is CASFGTGGAGETQYF. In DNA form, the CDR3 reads TGTGCCAGCTTTGGGACAGGGGGCGCTGGGGAGACCCAGTACTTC.

The CDR3 nucleotides are TGTGCCAGCCTCGGGACACTCGGGGAGGAGACCCAGTACTTC. Translating it yields CASLGTLGEETQYF. The J gene is TRBJ2-5, the V gene TRBV28; perhaps TRBD1 as D (6 bases). CDR1 is MDHEN, CDR2 SYDVKM, per germline. The CDR3 consists of 14 residues. V gave up 8 bases and J gave up 5 bases, with 18 bases separating them.

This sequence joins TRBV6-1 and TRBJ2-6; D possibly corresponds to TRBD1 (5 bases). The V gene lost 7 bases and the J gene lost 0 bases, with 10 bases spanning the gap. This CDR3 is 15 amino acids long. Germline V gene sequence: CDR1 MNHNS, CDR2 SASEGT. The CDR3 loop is CASTQRGSGANVLTF. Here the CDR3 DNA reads TGTGCCAGCACTCAAAGGGGCTCTGGGGCCAACGTCCTGACTTTC.